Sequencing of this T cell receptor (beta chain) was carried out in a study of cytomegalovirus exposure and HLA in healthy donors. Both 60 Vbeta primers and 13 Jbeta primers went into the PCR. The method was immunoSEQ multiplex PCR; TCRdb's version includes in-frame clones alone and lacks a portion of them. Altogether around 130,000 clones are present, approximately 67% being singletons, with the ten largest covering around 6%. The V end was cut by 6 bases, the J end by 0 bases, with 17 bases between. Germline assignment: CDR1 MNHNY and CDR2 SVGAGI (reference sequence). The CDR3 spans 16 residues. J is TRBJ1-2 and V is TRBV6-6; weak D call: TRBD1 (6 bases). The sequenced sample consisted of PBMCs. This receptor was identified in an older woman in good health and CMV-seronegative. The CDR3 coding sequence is TGTGCCAGCAGCCTCCAGACAGGCCCAGCTAACTATGGCTACACCTTC. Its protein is CASSLQTGPANYGYTF.